A selection of T cell receptor beta chains follows, all from one sample in a study. Each CDR3 protein is one row after TCRdb ran MiXCR on the RT-PCR reads. The data contain hundreds of thousands of distinct CDR3 sequences, approximately 15% of them singletons. The sequencing input was memory CD4+ T cells from blood. The receptor set was obtained from a female donor in good health, serving as a healthy control. The CDR3 runs from the conserved cysteine through the conserved F or W. Each record gives: D gene, clone size, V gene, J gene, CDR3 DNA, CDR3 protein. D genes are given only for firm matches. Size is stated for part of the rows, as once, few or many counts, or as a class when the clone is expanded.

d_call: .
clone_size: many
v_call: TRBV28
j_call: TRBJ2-1
cdr3_nt: TGTGCCAGCAACGTAGCAGGCAGGGAGGATGAGCAGTTCTTC
cdr3_aa: CASNVAGREDEQFF

d_call: TRBD2
clone_size: many
v_call: TRBV27
j_call: TRBJ2-1
cdr3_nt: TGTGCCAGTACAACCCCCCTAGCGGGAGGGTCGTACAATGAGCAGTTCTTC
cdr3_aa: CASTTPLAGGSYNEQFF

d_call: TRBD1
clone_size: .
v_call: TRBV5-1
j_call: TRBJ1-1
cdr3_nt: TGCGCCAGCGGGTCATATCCAGGGGGGAACACTGAAGCTTTCTTT
cdr3_aa: CASGSYPGGNTEAFF

d_call: .
clone_size: many
v_call: TRBV5-6
j_call: TRBJ2-7
cdr3_nt: TGTGCCAGCAGCTCGGCGGGCAGAACAATCTACGAGCAGTACTTC
cdr3_aa: CASSSAGRTIYEQYF

d_call: .
clone_size: few
v_call: TRBV5-5
j_call: TRBJ1-2
cdr3_nt: TGTGCCAGCAGCTTCATCGGGGGAAACTATGGCTACACCTTC
cdr3_aa: CASSFIGGNYGYTF

d_call: TRBD1
clone_size: many
v_call: TRBV28
j_call: TRBJ1-4
cdr3_nt: TGTGCCAGCAGTTCCACTGAGGGGGCCGGTAGGGAAAAACTGTTTTTT
cdr3_aa: CASSSTEGAGREKLFF

d_call: .
clone_size: .
v_call: TRBV5-1
j_call: TRBJ1-1
cdr3_nt: TGCGCCAGCAGCTTGGCGTTGGTCCAAAACACTGAAGCTTTCTTT
cdr3_aa: CASSLALVQNTEAFF

d_call: .
clone_size: many
v_call: TRBV5-1
j_call: TRBJ2-1
cdr3_nt: TGCGCCAGCAGCTTGAGGGGGGACAACTACAATGAGCAGTTCTTC
cdr3_aa: CASSLRGDNYNEQFF

d_call: .
clone_size: few
v_call: TRBV3-1
j_call: TRBJ1-1
cdr3_nt: TGTGCCAGCAGCCAAAACAGGGACCTCGGCACTGAAGCTTTCTTT
cdr3_aa: CASSQNRDLGTEAFF

d_call: TRBD1
clone_size: few
v_call: TRBV4-1
j_call: TRBJ2-2
cdr3_nt: TGCGCCAGTTTCCCAGGGACAGGGGGATCCGGGGAGCTGTTTTTT
cdr3_aa: CASFPGTGGSGELFF

d_call: .
clone_size: few
v_call: TRBV20-1
j_call: TRBJ1-4
cdr3_nt: TGCAGTGCTATAAACGGGGAAGATGAAAAACTGTTTTTT
cdr3_aa: CSAINGEDEKLFF

d_call: .
clone_size: few
v_call: TRBV29-1
j_call: TRBJ1-2
cdr3_nt: TGCAGCGTTAGTCAGGATTCTATGGCTAGCACCTTC
cdr3_aa: CSVSQDSMASTF

d_call: .
clone_size: .
v_call: TRBV20-1
j_call: TRBJ1-2
cdr3_nt: TGCAGTGCTAGTACTGGGTTTGGCTACACCTTC
cdr3_aa: CSASTGFGYTF

d_call: .
clone_size: few
v_call: TRBV18
j_call: TRBJ2-1
cdr3_nt: TGTGCCAGCTCACCATATCCAGTTGGGGTATACAATGAGCAGTTCTTC
cdr3_aa: CASSPYPVGVYNEQFF

d_call: TRBD1
clone_size: .
v_call: TRBV24-1
j_call: TRBJ2-5
cdr3_nt: TGTGCCACCAGTCACAACAGGGGGCCGGGAGAGACCCAGTACTTC
cdr3_aa: CATSHNRGPGETQYF

d_call: TRBD2
clone_size: .
v_call: TRBV10-3
j_call: TRBJ2-4
cdr3_nt: TGTGCCATCAGTGAGTCGGGAGCGGGGCTAGCCAAAAACATTCAGTACTTC
cdr3_aa: CAISESGAGLAKNIQYF

d_call: TRBD2
clone_size: many
v_call: TRBV4-1
j_call: TRBJ2-1
cdr3_nt: TGCGCCAGCAGCCAAGAAGGATCGACTAGCGGGAGATCCAATGAGCAGTTCTTC
cdr3_aa: CASSQEGSTSGRSNEQFF

d_call: TRBD1
clone_size: many
v_call: TRBV29-1
j_call: TRBJ1-2
cdr3_nt: TGCAGCGCCGGGACAGATTTATTAAACTATGGCTACACCTTC
cdr3_aa: CSAGTDLLNYGYTF

d_call: TRBD2
clone_size: .
v_call: TRBV3-1
j_call: TRBJ2-7
cdr3_nt: TGTGCCAGCAGCCAAATAGGACTAGCGGACCACGAGCAGTACTTC
cdr3_aa: CASSQIGLADHEQYF

d_call: .
clone_size: few
v_call: TRBV14
j_call: TRBJ2-7
cdr3_nt: TGTGCCAGCAGCCAAGGACCAAAGAAGTACTTC
cdr3_aa: CASSQGPKKYF

d_call: .
clone_size: .
v_call: TRBV7-2
j_call: TRBJ2-7
cdr3_nt: TGTGCCAGCAGCTTAGGGGTAACGGTAAACTACGAGCAGTACTTC
cdr3_aa: CASSLGVTVNYEQYF

d_call: .
clone_size: .
v_call: TRBV2
j_call: TRBJ2-2
cdr3_nt: TGTGCCACAGGGGCGTCCACCGGGGAGCTGTTTTTT
cdr3_aa: CATGASTGELFF

d_call: TRBD1
clone_size: .
v_call: TRBV7-2
j_call: TRBJ2-5
cdr3_nt: TGTGCCAGCAGCTTCGGGACAGGGTTTGGAGGAGAGACCCAGTACTTC
cdr3_aa: CASSFGTGFGGETQYF

d_call: .
clone_size: few
v_call: TRBV6-5
j_call: TRBJ1-2
cdr3_nt: TGTGCCAGCAGTCCGAGACAGTTGGGCTATGGCTACACCTTC
cdr3_aa: CASSPRQLGYGYTF

d_call: TRBD2
clone_size: few
v_call: TRBV7-2
j_call: TRBJ2-7
cdr3_nt: TGTGCCAGCAGCCAGGGGGGACTAGCGGGGAGAGAGCAGTACTTC
cdr3_aa: CASSQGGLAGREQYF